The subject of this entry is one T cell receptor (beta chain). The target antigen is unknown. Genomic DNA was employed as the template in profiling TCR beta VDJ and CDR3. TCRdb recomputed calls from the reads with MiXCR, one row per CDR3 protein. Of under 350,000 distinct CDR3 sequences in the sample, roughly 61% were seen once. This specimen belongs to a study of CD8+CD57+ T cells in acquired aplastic anemia. For the study at large: CD4+ and CD8+ cells, once sorted, gave DNA averaging roughly 3.2 ug. Study outcomes and limitations: Controls did not differ significantly from patients in CD8+ Simpson's diversity.

The CDR3 consists of 15 residues. In germline, CDR1 is KGHDR, CDR2 SFDVKD. V was cut by 5 bases and J by 2 bases, with 13 bases left in between. Patients chosen for sequencing had CD8+CD57+ cells that had expanded, as shown by flow cytometry. Patient blood was sampled before any therapy had been received. The sample taken for sequencing was sorted CD4+, CD8+, or CD8+CD57+ T cells (not recorded which) from PBMCs. The sequence was collected from a human donor with aplastic anemia. V and J are TRBV24-1 and TRBJ2-3, with D tentatively TRBD1 (6 bases). The CDR3, as DNA: TGTGCCACCAGTGCCTACCGGGGACACACAGATACGCAGTATTTT. This encodes CATSAYRGHTDTQYF.